This entry concerns a single T cell receptor (beta chain). The data stem from a study of blood T cell repertoires in COVID-19. For the study at large: Donors in the United States, Italy and Spain gave samples during acute or convalescent COVID-19.

Original data processing: It was from reference gene primer amplification that nucleated cell counts were estimated. Repertoires were generated with immunoSEQ multiplex PCR, while TCRdb's copy carries only in-frame clones and drops some. Clone size and V and J calls were adopted from that table, with D and trimming inferred from the DNA. Among about 140,000 clones listed, roughly 80% were seen once. With V trimmed by 5 bases and J by 7 bases, 10 bases remained unmatched. The CDR3 spans 15 residues. From germline, CDR1 is SQVTM and CDR2 ANQGSEA. This rearrangement joins TRBV29-1 to TRBJ1-4; TRBD1 agrees at 10 bases. Sequenced: peripheral blood. The TCR originated in a woman in her fifties or sixties with active or convalescent COVID-19. In DNA, the CDR3 is TGCAGCGTTCGTCCCGGGACAGGGGTCAGTGAAAAACTGTTTTTT. Translating gives CSVRPGTGVSEKLFF.